These T cell receptor beta chains were read from a single sample in a study of shared clonotypes between healthy human individuals. Clones were read by immunoSEQ multiplex PCR, and TCRdb kept only the in-frame ones, dropping some. The table includes 950,000 to 1,100,000 clones, approximately 72% detected once. Specimen: memory CD4+ T cells sorted from blood. The receptor set was obtained from a young man in good health. Each CDR3 is given with its conserved first and last residue. The order of the fields is D gene, J gene, clone size, V gene, CDR3 protein, CDR3 DNA. The D gene is left open where the match is weak. The size of a clone is reported for some rows only, either as once, few or many, or as a class for expanded clones.

d_gene: TRBD1; j_gene: TRBJ1-3; abundance: NA; v_gene: TRBV30; CDR3aa: CACKTGPGNTIYF; CDR3nt: TGTGCCTGCAAGACAGGGCCAGGAAACACCATATATTTT
d_gene: NA; j_gene: TRBJ1-1; abundance: once; v_gene: TRBV2; CDR3aa: CASSAGDPYEAFF; CDR3nt: TGTGCCAGCAGTGCGGGGGACCCGTATGAAGCTTTCTTT
d_gene: NA; j_gene: TRBJ2-1; abundance: NA; v_gene: TRBV6-6; CDR3aa: CASNLAEGFSYNEQFF; CDR3nt: TGTGCCAGCAATTTAGCGGAAGGGTTCTCCTACAATGAGCAGTTCTTC
d_gene: NA; j_gene: TRBJ1-2; abundance: NA; v_gene: TRBV28; CDR3aa: CASSPPQSGYTF; CDR3nt: TGTGCCAGCAGTCCCCCTCAATCGGGCTACACCTTC
d_gene: NA; j_gene: TRBJ1-1; abundance: few; v_gene: TRBV18; CDR3aa: CASSPLSRGNTEAFF; CDR3nt: TGTGCCAGCTCACCACTTTCCAGGGGAAACACTGAAGCTTTCTTT
d_gene: NA; j_gene: TRBJ1-6; abundance: NA; v_gene: TRBV6-5; CDR3aa: CASSSDRTVNSPLHF; CDR3nt: TGTGCCAGCAGTTCCGATAGGACAGTTAATTCACCCCTCCACTTT
d_gene: TRBD1; j_gene: TRBJ1-5; abundance: NA; v_gene: TRBV4-3; CDR3aa: CASSQAGQGAFGNQPQHF; CDR3nt: TGCGCCAGCAGCCAAGCTGGACAGGGGGCCTTTGGCAATCAGCCCCAGCATTTT
d_gene: TRBD2; j_gene: TRBJ2-1; abundance: NA; v_gene: TRBV11-2; CDR3aa: CASSFGTSGFNEQFF; CDR3nt: TGTGCCAGCAGCTTCGGGACTAGCGGTTTCAATGAGCAGTTCTTC
d_gene: NA; j_gene: TRBJ1-1; abundance: NA; v_gene: TRBV7-9; CDR3aa: CASSPIGANAEAFF; CDR3nt: TGTGCCAGCAGCCCTATCGGGGCTAACGCTGAAGCTTTCTTT
d_gene: TRBD2; j_gene: TRBJ2-1; abundance: NA; v_gene: TRBV7-9; CDR3aa: CASSLGLAYDEQFF; CDR3nt: TGTGCCAGCAGCTTAGGACTAGCATACGATGAGCAGTTCTTC
d_gene: NA; j_gene: TRBJ2-5; abundance: NA; v_gene: TRBV18; CDR3aa: CASSPPVGTQYF; CDR3nt: TGTGCCAGCTCACCACCGGTTGGGACCCAGTACTTC
d_gene: NA; j_gene: TRBJ1-2; abundance: many; v_gene: TRBV21-1; CDR3aa: CASSKERVRCANYGYTF; CDR3nt: TGTGCCAGCAGCAAGGAGAGGGTTCGCTGTGCTAACTATGGCTACACCTTC